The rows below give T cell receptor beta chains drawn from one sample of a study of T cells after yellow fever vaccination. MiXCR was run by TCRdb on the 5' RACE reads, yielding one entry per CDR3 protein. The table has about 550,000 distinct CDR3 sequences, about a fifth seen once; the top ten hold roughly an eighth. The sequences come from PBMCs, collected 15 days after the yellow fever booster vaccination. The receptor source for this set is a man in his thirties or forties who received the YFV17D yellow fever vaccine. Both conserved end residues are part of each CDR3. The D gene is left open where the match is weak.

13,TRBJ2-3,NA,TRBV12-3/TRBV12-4,CASTLPTTDTQYF
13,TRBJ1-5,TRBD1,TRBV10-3,CAISPQGWQPQHF
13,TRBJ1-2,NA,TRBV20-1,CSAPGQGSEGYTF
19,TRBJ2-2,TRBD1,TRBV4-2,CASSGGSPGGIANTGELFF
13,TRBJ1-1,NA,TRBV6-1,CASTPSHTPEAFF
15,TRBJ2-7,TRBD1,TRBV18,CASSPLGQSSYEQYF
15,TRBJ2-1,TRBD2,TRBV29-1,CSVDPGLAGLNEQFF
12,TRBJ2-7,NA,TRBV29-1,CSVEESTYEQYF
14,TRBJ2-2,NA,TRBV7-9,CASSLFDNTGELFF
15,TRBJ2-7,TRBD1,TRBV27,CASSSHGQGVYEQYF
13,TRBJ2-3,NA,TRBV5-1,CASKGYGTDTQYF
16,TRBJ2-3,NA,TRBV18,CASSPRQISSTDTQYF
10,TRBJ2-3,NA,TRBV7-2,CASGRASQYF
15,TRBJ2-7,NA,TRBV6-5,CASSYSRDTSYEQYF
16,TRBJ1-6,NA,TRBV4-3,CASSQDVRGGDSPLHF
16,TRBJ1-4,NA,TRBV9,CASSVGPAGHGEKLFF
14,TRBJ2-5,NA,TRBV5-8,CASSFLNRGETQYF
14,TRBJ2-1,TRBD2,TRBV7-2,CASSLRAGNNEQFF
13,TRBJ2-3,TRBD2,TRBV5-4,CATQREATDTQYF
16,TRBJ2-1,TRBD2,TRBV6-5,CASSWRLSGGGNEQFF
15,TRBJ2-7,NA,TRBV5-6,CASSLGGRTDYEQYF
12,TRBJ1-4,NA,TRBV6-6,CASVATNEKLFF
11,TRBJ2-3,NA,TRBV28,CASLLSDTQYF
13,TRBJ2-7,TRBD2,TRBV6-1,CATQTSGRYEQYF
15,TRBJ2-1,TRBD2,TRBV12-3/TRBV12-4,CASSPASGASYEQFF
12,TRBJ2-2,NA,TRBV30,CAWTRDTGELFF
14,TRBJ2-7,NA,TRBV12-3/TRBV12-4,CASSLGVSSYEQYF
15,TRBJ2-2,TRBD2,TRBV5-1,CASSLVAGEGRELFF
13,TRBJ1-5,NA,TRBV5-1,CASRLDNNQPQHF
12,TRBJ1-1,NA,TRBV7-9,CASSTLDTEAFF
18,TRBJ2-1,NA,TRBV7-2,CASSLAPGRISGYNEQFF
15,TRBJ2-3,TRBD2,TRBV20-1,CSAQGLGGNTDTQYF
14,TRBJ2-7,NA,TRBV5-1,CASSLVASPREQYF
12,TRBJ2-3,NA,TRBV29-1,CSAKGYTDTQYF
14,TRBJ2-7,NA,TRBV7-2,CASSPATEAYEQYF
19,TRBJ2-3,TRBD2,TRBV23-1,CASRTVLAGWEEAADTQYF
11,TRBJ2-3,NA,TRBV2,CASSEYELASF
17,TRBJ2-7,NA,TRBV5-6,CASSSNTWTQKDYEQYF
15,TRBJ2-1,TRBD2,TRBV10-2,CASSEVAGALNEQFF
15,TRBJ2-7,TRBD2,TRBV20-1,CSASGDWRERREQYF
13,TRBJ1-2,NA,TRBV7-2,CASSYRTDYGYTF
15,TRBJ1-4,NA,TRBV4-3,CASSTVLAQGEKLFF
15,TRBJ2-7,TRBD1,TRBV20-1,CSARASTGVTYEQYF
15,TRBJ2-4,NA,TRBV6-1,CASWGGDIAKNIQYF
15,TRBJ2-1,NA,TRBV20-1,CSAKGLPSYLDEQFF
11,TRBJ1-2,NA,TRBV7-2,CASSPVYGYTF
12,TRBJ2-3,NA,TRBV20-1,CSAKLHTDTQYF
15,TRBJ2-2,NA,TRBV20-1,CSARSLATVTGELFF
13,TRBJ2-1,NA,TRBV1,CTSSQDLLGEQFF
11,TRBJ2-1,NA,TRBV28,CAVFSGDEQFF
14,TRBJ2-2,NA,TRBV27,CASTEGSGAGELFF
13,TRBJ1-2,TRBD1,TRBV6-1,CASSEVQGNGYTF
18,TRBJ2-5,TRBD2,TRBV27,CASSFIKTGGPQGETQYF
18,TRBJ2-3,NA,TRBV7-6,CASSTLSQSSGSTDTQYF
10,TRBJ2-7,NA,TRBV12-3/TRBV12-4,CASSFHEQYF
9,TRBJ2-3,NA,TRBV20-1,CRGPDTQYF